The entry below describes one TCR beta chain. The sample belongs to a study of control samples from healthy donors and cancer patients. Generated by immunoSEQ multiplex PCR, the TCRdb table keeps only in-frame clones and is missing some. Here the sample spans approximately 160,000 clones, under 95% being singletons. The receptor was derived from a woman aged 18-35 years in good health. Material: blood.

This CDR3 is CASSPGSGSGNTIYF. CDR3 in DNA: TGTGCCAGCTCACCAGGTTCGGGCTCTGGAAACACCATATATTTT. V gene TRBV18 combines with J gene TRBJ1-3, with D unresolved. The CDR3 loop spans 15 amino acids. Trimming took 2 bases from V and 0 from J, leaving 8 bases between them. Germline V gene lookup returns CDR1 KGHSH and CDR2 LQKENI.